What follows are 11 T cell receptor beta chains derived from one specimen sequenced in a study of blood T cell repertoires in COVID-19. Clones were sequenced by immunoSEQ multiplex PCR, and TCRdb holds only the in-frame ones, with some missing. The sample contains 200,000 or so clones, about 87% of which appear only once. Material: PBMCs or T cells enriched from blood (not recorded which). All receptors come from a woman aged 30 to 39 who had recovered from COVID-19.

This clone has a single count. This chain connects TRBV19 to TRBJ1-3; perhaps TRBD1 as D (5 bases). With 7 bases removed from V and 0 bases from J, the gap between germline ends came to 10 bases. This CDR3 has 14 residues. From germline, CDR1 is LNHDA and CDR2 SQIVND (reference sequence). The CDR3 spells CASKTQASGNTIYF. CDR3 bases: TGTGCCAGTAAAACACAGGCCTCTGGAAACACCATATATTTT.

V usage is TRBV4-3 and J usage is TRBJ1-2, with D possibly TRBD1 on 5 matching bases. V dropped 0 bases and J dropped 3 bases, with 11 bases sitting between them. This CDR3 has 15 residues. Germline loops: CDR1 LGHNA, CDR2 YSLEER. In nucleotides, the CDR3 is TGCGCCAGCAGCCAAGAGGTCCGGGGGGACTATGGCTACACCTTC. Translation: CASSQEVRGDYGYTF.

The chain has TRBV6-1 and TRBJ1-1; D gene unclear. V was pared by 0 bases and J by 5 bases, with 10 bases between. CDR3 length: 14 residues. Germline CDR1 is MNHNS and CDR2 is SASEGT. For the CDR3, the DNA is TGTGCCAGCAGTGAAGCACGGGGAGGGACTGAAGCTTTCTTT. Encoded protein: CASSEARGGTEAFF.

The chain uses TRBV7-3 and TRBJ1-2; 7 bases align to TRBD1. The CDR3 length is 13 residues. The V and J ends lost 2 bases and 7 bases, in that order; junction bases with no gene match: 4. Germline values: CDR1 SGHTA, CDR2 FQGTGA. DNA for the CDR3: TGTGCCAGCAGCTTAGACAGGGTGGGTGGCTACACCTTC. This translates into CASSLDRVGGYTF.

This sequence joins TRBV25-1 and TRBJ2-3; TRBD1 agrees at 9 bases. Per germline, CDR1 MGHDK and CDR2 SYGVNS. Trimming at V came to 6 bases and at J to 2 bases, leaving 6 bases not matched to a gene. CDR3 length: 15 residues. DNA of the CDR3: TGTGCCAGCAGACCCGGGACAGGGACCACAGATACGCAGTATTTT. This translates into CASRPGTGTTDTQYF. Based on the CDR3 plus reference TRBV25-1 and TRBJ2-3, the full variable domain is EADIYQTPRYLVIGTGKKITLECSQTMGHDKMYWYQQDPGMELHLIHYSYGVNSTEKGDLSSESTVSRIRTEHFPLTLESARPSHTSQYLCASRPGTGTTDTQYFGPGTRLTVL.

The CDR3 reads CASSLEMTVTEAFF. As DNA, the CDR3 is TGTGCCAGCAGCTTGGAGATGACGGTCACTGAAGCTTTCTTT. The genes are TRBV7-9 and TRBJ1-1; D not resolved. V was cut by 3 bases and J by 4 bases, with 12 bases left in between. The V gene's germline CDR1 is SEHNR and CDR2 FQNEAQ (reference sequence). The CDR3 totals 14 residues.

In this sample, this clone turned up a few times. V gene TRBV4-1 combines with J gene TRBJ1-5; a possible D gene is TRBD1 (5 bases). This CDR3 is 17 amino acids long. Deletions cut 0 bases from V and 0 bases from J, with 12 bases between. The germline V gene has CDR1 MGHRA and CDR2 YSYEKL. The CDR3 DNA sequence: TGCGCCAGCAGCCAAGATGGGGCAGTCTATAGCAATCAGCCCCAGCATTTT. It encodes CASSQDGAVYSNQPQHF.

The chain employs TRBV10-3 and TRBJ1-4, with 9 bases identical to TRBD1. CDR3 length equals 15 residues. V shed 0 bases and J 8 bases; nucleotides not matched to a gene: 4. CDR1 is ENHRY and CDR2 is SYGVKD in the germline V gene. CDR3 region: CAISESDRGYEKLFF. The CDR3 DNA reads as TGTGCCATCAGTGAGTCCGACAGGGGGTACGAAAAACTGTTTTTT.

The chain uses TRBV27 and TRBJ1-1; D is undetermined. The length of the CDR3 is 13 residues. Germline V CDR1 and CDR2: MNHEY, SMNVEV (reference sequence). The V and J ends lost 7 bases and 4 bases respectively, with 13 bases between them. CDR3 amino acids: CASNIYSGTEAFF. CDR3 nucleotide sequence: TGTGCCAGCAACATTTACAGTGGCACTGAAGCTTTCTTT.

This rearrangement joins TRBV10-3 to TRBJ1-5; D gene ambiguous. CDR3 length: 17 amino acids. V was shortened by 3 bases and J by 1 base, with 16 bases between the two germline ends. Germline V gene lookup returns CDR1 ENHRY and CDR2 SYGVKD. The CDR3 bases are TGTGCCATCAGTGAAGCGATTAAGGTCTTGAGCAATCAGCCCCAGCATTTT. Its protein product is CAISEAIKVLSNQPQHF.

CDR3 DNA sequence: TGTGCCAGTAGTAAAGAGGCGGGGGGGATCCAAGAGACCCAGTACTTC. It encodes CASSKEAGGIQETQYF. This rearrangement joins TRBV19 to TRBJ2-5; TRBD2 matches 9 bases. CDR3 length: 16 residues. From germline, CDR1 is LNHDA and CDR2 SQIVND (reference sequence). The V and J ends lost 4 bases and 1 base, in that order; junction bases with no gene match: 7.